These 32 T cell receptor beta chains share one sample of origin, sequenced in a study of human T cells and chemical hapten exposure. Total RNA was isolated from whole blood that had not been fractionated. Library construction involved attaching unique molecular identifiers to individual cDNA molecules, which allowed quantitative, reproducible TCR counting. One entry per CDR3 protein results from TCRdb running MiXCR on the reads. The data contain about 120,000 distinct CDR3 sequences, over 7% of them seen just once; the ten biggest clones take up 1.2% to 1.5%. The material sequenced was whole blood. The receptors come from a human donor in good health. Some clones in this sample may be carry-over from other donors' samples.

V gene TRBV11-2 combines with J gene TRBJ2-5; D is unresolved. CDR1 and CDR2 from the germline V gene are SGHAT and FQNNGV. The V and J ends lost 1 base and 4 bases respectively, with 13 bases between them. The length of the CDR3 is 15 residues. The CDR3 DNA sequence: TGTGCCAGCAGCTTAGGTCCGGGTACAAGAGAGACCCAGTACTTC. Its protein product is CASSLGPGTRETQYF.

This clonotype was seen many times. The gene calls are TRBV7-8 and TRBJ2-1; D call uncertain. CDR1 and CDR2 from the germline V gene are SGHVS and FQNEAQ. Trimming removed 0 bases at V and 9 bases at J, with 3 bases between. There are 11 residues in the CDR3. The DNA of the CDR3 is TGTGCCAGCAGCTTAGCCAGTGAGCAGTTCTTC. Its translation is CASSLASEQFF.

In this sample, this clonotype turned up a few times. The chain joins TRBV20-1 to TRBJ2-1, with TRBD2 matching over 12 bases. Trimming cost V 0 bases and J 6 bases; bases outside gene matches: 12. CDR3 length equals 18 residues. Germline V lookup: CDR1 DFQATT, CDR2 SNEGSKA (reference sequence). CDR3 DNA sequence: TGCAGTGCTAGAGATCGGACGGCTAGCGGGGGGGGCTCCAATGAGCAGTTCTTC. As protein: CSARDRTASGGGSNEQFF.

DNA for the CDR3: TGTGCCAGCAGTCGAAGTCCGGGGACTGAAGCTTTCTTT. Translating it yields CASSRSPGTEAFF. The rearrangement joins TRBV12-3 or TRBV12-4 to TRBJ1-1; D remains ambiguous. Deletions cut 5 bases from V and 5 bases from J, with 12 bases between. The CDR3 length is 13 residues.

This clonotype showed up just a few times. The chain carries TRBV3-1 and TRBJ2-1; either TRBD1 or TRBD2 may fit D (5 bases each). The CDR3 is 16 residues long. Trimming cost V 1 base and J 5 bases, with 15 bases left between them. Germline V gene data show CDR1 as LGHDT and CDR2 as YNNKEL (reference sequence). CDR3 DNA: TGTGCCAGCAGCCAAGTGGGGGACCTCCGGGACAATGAGCAGTTCTTC. Protein product: CASSQVGDLRDNEQFF.

Notes on this clonotype: An end of the junction differs from the germline gene, which may be a read error. The chain has TRBV7-9 and TRBJ2-7, with D maybe TRBD2 (5 bases). From germline, CDR1 is SEHNR and CDR2 FQNEAQ (reference sequence). The CDR3 contains 12 residues. The CDR3 protein is CASSLGTPAVSF. DNA for the CDR3: TGTGCCAGCAGCTTAGGTACGCCAGCGGTTAGCTTC.

The sample holds many counts of this clonotype. V usage is TRBV6-2 or TRBV6-3 and J usage is TRBJ2-1; 9 bases line up with TRBD2. Trimming cost V 2 bases and J 5 bases; bases outside gene matches: 7. CDR3 length: 16 residues. CDR1 is MNHEY, CDR2 SVGEGT, per germline. The CDR3 reads CASSYTRTSVDNEQFF. The CDR3 bases are TGTGCCAGCAGTTACACCCGGACTAGCGTCGACAATGAGCAGTTCTTC.

There are a few counts of this clonotype. The rearrangement joins TRBV11-2 to TRBJ1-1, with 8 bases identical to TRBD1. J was trimmed by 8 bases and V by 5 bases; bases with no gene match: 7. CDR1 is SGHAT and CDR2 is FQNNGV in the germline V gene. The CDR3 spans 13 residues. This chain's CDR3 is CASSPEQGVEAFF. CDR3 bases: TGTGCCAGCAGCCCGGAACAGGGGGTGGAAGCTTTCTTT.

The CDR3 DNA reads TGTGCCAGCCAACGCGGAATACGGTCGAACACTGAAGCTTTCTTT. It codes for CASQRGIRSNTEAFF. This sequence joins TRBV27 and TRBJ1-1; no clear D. The germline V and J ends were trimmed by 8 bases and 1 base, with 17 bases remaining between them. The CDR3 spans 15 residues. Looked up from germline, CDR1 is MNHEY and CDR2 is SMNVEV (reference sequence).

This clonotype was picked up many times. This chain joins TRBV7-3 and TRBJ1-1, with D unresolved. The CDR3 is 13 residues long. CDR1 is SGHTA, CDR2 FQGTGA, per germline. V dropped 2 bases and J dropped 2 bases, with 6 bases sitting between them. The CDR3 sequence is CASSLVANTEAFF. CDR3 bases: TGTGCCAGCAGCTTAGTCGCTAACACTGAAGCTTTCTTT. Full variable domain (outside the CDR3, taken from reference TRBV7-3 and TRBJ1-1): GAGVSQTPSNKVTEKGKYVELRCDPISGHTALYWYRQSLGQGPEFLIYFQGTGAADDSGLPNDRFFAVRPEGSVSTLKIQRTERGDSAVYLCASSLVANTEAFFGQGTRLTVV.

The sample holds many counts of this clonotype. V gene TRBV29-1 combines with J gene TRBJ1-5; D is undetermined. CDR1 is SQVTM and CDR2 is ANQGSEA in the germline V gene. The CDR3 sequence is 12 residues long. V gave up 3 bases and J gave up 3 bases, with 6 bases separating them. CDR3 protein: CSVDSANQPQHF. The CDR3 DNA sequence: TGCAGCGTTGACAGCGCCAATCAGCCCCAGCATTTT.

This clonotype was detected once. The chain recombines TRBV20-1 with TRBJ2-5, with 12 nucleotides matching TRBD1. CDR3 length: 14 amino acids. Germline CDR1 and CDR2: DFQATT and SNEGSKA (reference sequence). Unmatched junction bases numbered 3, after V lost 2 bases and J lost 5 bases. The CDR3 nucleotides are TGCAGTGCTAGACGGGACAGGGGGCTTGAGACCCAGTACTTC. Translation gives CSARRDRGLETQYF.

The V and J genes are TRBV4-2 and TRBJ2-7; TRBD1 matches 8 bases. The CDR3 runs 14 residues. Trimming at V came to 2 bases and at J to 3 bases, leaving 3 bases not matched to a gene. The V gene's germline CDR1 is LGHNA and CDR2 YNFKEQ. The CDR3 nucleotides are TGTGCCAGCAGCCAAAGGACAGGGAACTACGAGCAGTACTTC. It translates to CASSQRTGNYEQYF.

The genes are TRBV19 and TRBJ2-3; perhaps D is TRBD1 or TRBD2 (5 bases each). This CDR3 has 14 amino acids. The germline V gene has CDR1 LNHDA and CDR2 SQIVND (reference sequence). Trimming removed 3 bases from V and 1 base from J, with 8 bases in between. The CDR3 sequence is CASSIRDRTDTQYF. CDR3 nucleotides: TGTGCCAGTAGTATCAGGGACCGCACAGATACGCAGTATTTT.

This clonotype was observed at least ten times. This chain joins TRBV5-1 and TRBJ2-4; tentatively, D is TRBD1 (6 bases). The V and J ends lost 1 base and 0 bases respectively, with 11 bases between them. The CDR3 extends over 16 amino acids. The V gene's germline CDR1 is SGHRS and CDR2 YFSETQ. The CDR3 bases are TGCGCCAGCAGCTTGAAGAGGGGGATAGCCAAAAACATTCAGTACTTC. Its translation is CASSLKRGIAKNIQYF.

The chain couples TRBV6-5 to TRBJ2-7; D gene ambiguous. The CDR3 has 11 amino acids. V lost 5 bases, J lost 3 bases, and 5 bases lay in between. CDR1 and CDR2 from the germline V gene are MNHEY and SVGAGI. The CDR3 nucleotides read TGTGCCAGCAGTAATGGCTACGAGCAGTACTTC. Translating it yields CASSNGYEQYF.

This clonotype was counted at least ten times. This rearrangement joins TRBV15 to TRBJ1-1; D not resolved. The CDR3 length is 13 residues. Germline CDR1 is LNHNV and CDR2 is YYDKDF (reference sequence). The V and J ends lost 4 bases and 7 bases respectively, with 13 bases between them. DNA of the CDR3: TGTGCCACCAGCATTCAGGCCGGGAATGAAGCTTTCTTT. Translation gives CATSIQAGNEAFF.

This clonotype was seen ten or more times. The chain recombines TRBV7-8 with TRBJ2-3; D not resolved. Trimming stripped 4 bases from V and 3 bases from J, with 11 bases between. CDR3 length: 14 amino acids. Looked up from germline, CDR1 is SGHVS and CDR2 is FQNEAQ. The CDR3 DNA reads TGTGCCAGCAGCTCGGATGAGGAGACAGATACGCAGTATTTT. Amino acids: CASSSDEETDTQYF.

This clonotype occurred many times. The rearrangement uses TRBV18 and TRBJ1-5, with no clear D. The germline gives CDR1 KGHSH, CDR2 LQKENI. V gave up 3 bases and J gave up 0 bases, with 9 bases separating them. The CDR3 loop spans 15 amino acids. The CDR3 sequence: CASSPESSSNQPQHF. DNA of the CDR3: TGTGCCAGCTCACCTGAATCCTCTAGCAATCAGCCCCAGCATTTT.

This clonotype occurred many times. The V gene is TRBV9, the J gene TRBJ2-2; D not resolved. Trimming pared 2 bases from V and 5 bases from J, leaving 4 bases between. Germline V gives CDR1 SGDLS, CDR2 YYNGEE. The CDR3 spans 12 residues. The CDR3 nucleotides are TGTGCCAGCAGCGTGGAGACCGGGGAGCTGTTTTTT. As protein: CASSVETGELFF. Full variable domain (remainder filled in from reference TRBV9 and TRBJ2-2): DSGVTQTPKHLITATGQRVTLRCSPRSGDLSVYWYQQSLDQGLQFLIQYYNGEERAKGNILERFSAQQFPDLHSELNLSSLELGDSALYFCASSVETGELFFGEGSRLTVL.

This clonotype has ten or more counts. The chain couples TRBV14 to TRBJ2-3; maybe TRBD2 (5 bases). Trimming left V 5 bases short and J 1 base short, with 19 bases between. The CDR3 has 17 residues. Germline V CDR1 and CDR2: SGHDN, FVKESK. The CDR3 reads CASSKIERSSRTDTQYF. The CDR3 DNA is TGTGCCAGCAGCAAAATAGAGCGGAGCTCTCGCACAGATACGCAGTATTTT.

Concerning this clonotype itself: Since a much larger clone is just one base distant, this may be a read error. V is TRBV7-2 and J is TRBJ2-5, with D uncertain. The CDR3 runs to 13 residues. CDR1 and CDR2 from the germline V gene are SGHTA and FQGNSA. CDR3 region: CVSSLDGPATQYF. The DNA of the CDR3 is TGTGTCAGCAGCTTAGATGGCCCCGCGACCCAGTACTTC. Filled out from reference TRBV7-2 and TRBJ2-5, the complete variable domain reads GAGVSQSPSNKVTEKGKDVELRCDPISGHTALYWYRQSLGQGLEFLIYFQGNSAPDKSGLPSDRFSAERTGGSVSTLTIQRTQQEDSAVYLCVSSLDGPATQYFGPGTRLLVL.

There are many counts of this clonotype. The chain employs TRBV7-8 and TRBJ1-4, with 9 positions matching TRBD1. The germline gives CDR1 SGHVS, CDR2 FQNEAQ. There are 15 residues in the CDR3. After removal of 6 bases from V and 7 bases from J, the junction contained 9 bases not matched to a gene. The CDR3 here is CASRPYRGRGEKLFF. The CDR3 DNA reads TGTGCCAGCAGACCTTACAGGGGGCGTGGTGAAAAACTGTTTTTT. The whole variable domain, remainder taken from reference TRBV7-8 and TRBJ1-4, is GAGVSQSPRYKVAKRGQDVALRCDPISGHVSLFWYQQALGQGPEFLTYFQNEAQLDKSGLPSDRFFAERPEGSVSTLKIQRTQQEDSAVYLCASRPYRGRGEKLFFGSGTQLSVL.

This clonotype was recorded a few times. Here the CDR3 reads CASSPVFQSYEQYF. CDR3 DNA sequence: TGTGCCAGCAGCCCCGTTTTTCAGTCCTACGAGCAGTACTTC. The genes are TRBV3-1 and TRBJ2-7; D is uncertain. This CDR3 is built from 14 residues. CDR1 and CDR2 from the germline V gene are LGHDT and YNNKEL (reference sequence). V lost 4 bases to trimming and J lost 1 base, with 11 bases between them.

This clonotype was picked up many times. The chain joins TRBV7-9 to TRBJ2-1, with unresolved D. Germline CDR1 is SEHNR and CDR2 is FQNEAQ (reference sequence). CDR3 length: 15 amino acids. The V end lost 2 bases, the J end lost 7 bases, and 15 bases lay between the germline ends. The CDR3 is CASSLRRLAWNEQFF. The CDR3 nucleotides are TGTGCCAGCAGCTTAAGGCGTCTGGCGTGGAATGAGCAGTTCTTC.

This clonotype turned up a few times. The chain is built from TRBV19 and TRBJ1-5; weak D call: TRBD1 (6 bases). Germline assignment: CDR1 LNHDA and CDR2 SQIVND (reference sequence). V shed 1 base and J shed 4 bases, with 11 bases lying between them. The CDR3 runs 15 residues. As DNA, the CDR3 is TGTGCCAGTAGTATAGCTCGGACAGTAAATCAGCCCCAGCATTTT. Its protein is CASSIARTVNQPQHF.

The sample holds many counts of this clonotype. The V and J genes are TRBV20-1 and TRBJ2-5, with 9 bases aligning to TRBD2. V dropped 2 bases and J dropped 3; count of bases not matched to a gene: 1. The CDR3 extends over 13 amino acids. Germline-derived CDR1 and CDR2 are DFQATT and SNEGSKA (reference sequence). CDR3 bases: TGCAGTGCTAGACTAGCGGGAAAAGAGACCCAGTACTTC. Translation: CSARLAGKETQYF.

This clonotype was observed many times. The V gene is TRBV10-3, the J gene TRBJ2-7; TRBD1 matches at 7 bases. The V gene's germline CDR1 is ENHRY and CDR2 SYGVKD. CDR3 size: 15 residues. The V and J ends lost 5 bases and 0 bases, in that order; junction bases with no gene match: 7. The CDR3 protein is CAISTTGVGSYEQYF. CDR3 nucleotide sequence: TGTGCCATCAGTACCACAGGGGTGGGCTCCTACGAGCAGTACTTC.

This clonotype was detected ten times or more. The chain uses TRBV29-1 and TRBJ1-3; D remains unclear. The CDR3 has 15 amino acids. The V and J ends lost 1 base and 0 bases respectively, with 10 bases between them. Per germline, CDR1 SQVTM and CDR2 ANQGSEA. The CDR3 loop is CSVEGRRNSGNTIYF. CDR3 nucleotides: TGCAGCGTTGAAGGCCGACGGAACTCTGGAAACACCATATATTTT.

There are many counts of this clonotype. The chain is built from TRBV12-3 or TRBV12-4 and TRBJ2-7, with TRBD1 matching over 11 bases. J lost 0 bases, V lost 6 bases, and 4 bases had no gene match. CDR3 size: 15 residues. CDR3: CASSIGTGGSYEQYF. The DNA of the CDR3 is TGTGCCAGCAGCATCGGGACAGGGGGCTCCTACGAGCAGTACTTC.

There are many counts of this clonotype. This sequence joins TRBV29-1 and TRBJ1-3; 8 nucleotides match TRBD1. The CDR3 is made up of 16 amino acids. Germline trimming cut 4 bases from V and 0 bases from J; bases unmatched to any gene: 8. CDR1 and CDR2 (germline): SQVTM, ANQGSEA. CDR3 loop: CSVVFWDRSSGNTIYF. In DNA form, the CDR3 reads TGCAGCGTTGTATTTTGGGACAGGAGCTCTGGAAACACCATATATTTT.

This clonotype was detected only a few times. The chain recombines TRBV6-5 with TRBJ2-7, with D perhaps matching TRBD1 or TRBD2 (6 bases each). Looked up from germline, CDR1 is MNHEY and CDR2 is SVGAGI. The CDR3 extends over 15 amino acids. The germline V and J ends were trimmed by 8 bases and 4 bases, with 21 bases remaining between them. In DNA form, the CDR3 reads TGTGCCAGCCTTTCGGAGGGGGGAGGAAGGTACGAGCAGTACTTC. Its translation: CASLSEGGGRYEQYF.